Listed below are T cell receptor beta chains from one sample, sequenced in a study of cytomegalovirus exposure and HLA in healthy donors. Sequenced by immunoSEQ multiplex PCR; TCRdb stores in-frame clones only, minus some. Among 250,000 to 350,000 clones listed, 70% to 90% were seen once. Input material: PBMCs. The receptors were sampled from a man aged 40-55 years in good health and CMV-seropositive. CDR3s include the opening cysteine and the closing phenylalanine or tryptophan. The order of the fields is V gene, clone size, D gene, J gene, CDR3 DNA, CDR3 protein. The D gene is left open where the match is weak. Clone size is stated in some rows and not others, as once, few, many or a class when expanded.

TRBV28	.	TRBD1	TRBJ2-7	TGTGCCAGCAACGCTGGGGGGACAGGGCAGAGTGGCGAGCAGTACTTC	CASNAGGTGQSGEQYF
TRBV5-6	.	.	TRBJ2-5	TGTGCCAGCAGCTTGAGTCTGGGGAGAGAGACCCAGTACTTC	CASSLSLGRETQYF
TRBV7-9	few	TRBD2	TRBJ2-1	TGTGCCAGCAGCACCGGGCTAGCGGGAACCAATGAGCAGTTCTTC	CASSTGLAGTNEQFF
TRBV6-5	.	TRBD2	TRBJ2-5	TGTGCCAGCAGTTCCCTCGGACTAGCGGGACAAGAGACCCAGTACTTC	CASSSLGLAGQETQYF
TRBV30	.	TRBD2	TRBJ2-7	TGTGCCGCTCCGGGACTAGCGGGAGACCGGCAGTACTTC	CAAPGLAGDRQYF
TRBV28	.	.	TRBJ2-7	TGTGCCAGCAGTTTTGGGCCATCCAGCGGTGAGCAGTACTTC	CASSFGPSSGEQYF
TRBV15	.	.	TRBJ2-5	TGTGCCACCAGCAGAGATCATGGGGGGAGAGGGGAGACCCAGTACTTC	CATSRDHGGRGETQYF
TRBV9	once	TRBD1	TRBJ2-1	TGTGCCAGCAGCCTGGACAGGTCGATGTCCTACAATGAGCAGTTCTTC	CASSLDRSMSYNEQFF
TRBV5-1	.	TRBD2	TRBJ2-7	TGCGCCAGCAGCTTGCTTATAGCGGGAGTCTCGAACGAGCAGTACTTC	CASSLLIAGVSNEQYF
TRBV28	.	TRBD2	TRBJ2-5	TGTGCCAGCAGTTTATTTGCTAGCGGAGAAGAGACCCAGTACTTC	CASSLFASGEETQYF
TRBV30	few	.	TRBJ1-5	TGTGCCTGGAGTCCCGGGGTCAGGCAGCCCCAGCATTTT	CAWSPGVRQPQHF
TRBV27	.	TRBD1	TRBJ2-5	TGTGCCAGCAGTTTATTAGGGGACAGGGGGATCCAAGAGACCCAGTACTTC	CASSLLGDRGIQETQYF
TRBV5-1	.	TRBD2	TRBJ2-3	TGCGCCAGCAGCTTGCGGGCTAGCGGACTCTTCACAGATACGCAGTATTTT	CASSLRASGLFTDTQYF
TRBV4-3	few	.	TRBJ1-2	TGCGCCAGCAGCCAAGAGTCAGGAAACCTCTATGGCTACACCTTC	CASSQESGNLYGYTF
TRBV11-2	.	TRBD1	TRBJ2-7	TGTGCCAGCAGCTCCCACAGCAGACAGGGGGTAGTCTACGAGCAGTACTTC	CASSSHSRQGVVYEQYF
TRBV19	.	.	TRBJ2-1	TGTGCCAGTAGTATGGCACTAGTAGCCTACAATGAGCAGTTCTTC	CASSMALVAYNEQFF
TRBV12-2	.	.	TRBJ2-7	TGTGCAAGTCGCCGTCGGACAGGGGATAGCGAGCAGTACTTC	CASRRRTGDSEQYF
TRBV27	.	TRBD2	TRBJ2-1	TGTGCCAGCAGTTTACTAGCGGGAGTCAGGAATGAGCAGTTCTTC	CASSLLAGVRNEQFF
TRBV28	.	TRBD2	TRBJ2-1	TGTGCCAGCAGTTTAATGGCGCGGGAGGGGGTCTATGAGCAGTTCTTC	CASSLMAREGVYEQFF
TRBV7-8	.	.	TRBJ2-7	TGTGCCAGCAGCTTGATCGAGGACTCCTACGAGCAGTACTTC	CASSLIEDSYEQYF
TRBV5-3	.	TRBD1	TRBJ1-2	TGTGCCAGCACCGGGACAGCTCTTGGCTACACCTTC	CASTGTALGYTF
TRBV9	.	TRBD2	TRBJ2-1	TGTGCCAGCAGCGTATACAAGCGGGGCTCCTACAATGAGCAGTTCTTC	CASSVYKRGSYNEQFF
TRBV5-4	once	TRBD2	TRBJ2-1	TGTGCCAGCAGCTTGGGGGGACTAGCGGTTGAGAATGAGCAGTTCTTC	CASSLGGLAVENEQFF
TRBV19	.	.	TRBJ1-4	TGTGCCAGTAGTAAACAGGGCTCTAATGAAAAACTGTTTTTT	CASSKQGSNEKLFF
TRBV5-6	.	.	TRBJ1-2	TGTGCCAGCAGCTGGGGGGAAGGCTATGGCTACACCTTC	CASSWGEGYGYTF
TRBV11-3	.	TRBD1	TRBJ1-1	TGTGCCAGCAGCCCGCCGGACAGGGGACCAACTGAAGCTTTCTTT	CASSPPDRGPTEAFF
TRBV28	.	.	TRBJ1-1	TGTGCCAGCAGTCGCTACACCGGGGTGACTGAAGCTTTCTTT	CASSRYTGVTEAFF
TRBV2	few	.	TRBJ1-3	TGTGCCAGCAGTGACAGGGGTCTCTCTGGAAACACCATATATTTT	CASSDRGLSGNTIYF
TRBV15	.	.	TRBJ2-5	TGTGCCACCAGCAGAGGCCCAGGGGACGTCCAAGAGACCCAGTACTTC	CATSRGPGDVQETQYF
TRBV7-9	.	.	TRBJ1-1	TGTGCCAGCAGCTTAGAAGCTGCCGGCACTGAAGCTTTCTTT	CASSLEAAGTEAFF
TRBV14	.	.	TRBJ2-4	TGTGCCAGCAGCCAAGATCTGTTGAACATTCAGTACTTC	CASSQDLLNIQYF
TRBV6-6	.	.	TRBJ2-4	TGTGCCGGCTCCCAAAACAGCCTCGGGGACATTCAGTACTTC	CAGSQNSLGDIQYF